This note documents a single T cell receptor beta chain sequence. The sample belongs to a study of blood T cell repertoires in COVID-19. At the level of the study: PBMCs, B-cell-depleted T cells, or T cells provided the cDNA or gDNA that made up the material.

This CDR3 comprises 17 residues. Germline V CDR1 and CDR2: MGHRA, YSYEKL. The V gene lost 0 bases and the J gene lost 7 bases, with 16 bases spanning the gap. Original methodology: Reference gene primer amplification yielded estimated nucleated cell counts. The data were produced by immunoSEQ multiplex PCR, yet TCRdb's version contains in-frame clones alone and is incomplete. V, J and clone size are taken as reported in that table, and D and trimming were inferred from the DNA itself. Among about 77,000 clones listed, over 70% were seen once. The clonotype comes from a man aged 55 to 70 with acute or convalescent COVID-19. The sample consisted of peripheral blood. The chain uses TRBV4-1 and TRBJ1-6; possibly TRBD1 for D (6 bases). CDR3 in amino acids: CASSQDLRQGRNSPLHF. In nucleotides, the CDR3 is TGCGCCAGCAGCCAAGATCTGCGGCAGGGGCGAAATTCACCCCTCCACTTT.